Below are 3 T cell receptor beta chains sequenced from a single sample in a study of CD8+CD57+ T cells in acquired aplastic anemia. Genomic DNA templated the TCR beta VDJ and CDR3 profiling. A single record per CDR3 protein comes from TCRdb applying MiXCR to the reads. The sample lists about 180,000 distinct CDR3 sequences; 40% to 55% were seen once. Sequencing input: sorted CD4+, CD8+, or CD8+CD57+ T cells (not recorded which) from PBMCs. These receptors came from a human donor in good health.

This clonotype was detected ten times or more. The gene calls are TRBV20-1 and TRBJ2-7, with TRBD2 matching over 11 bases. Looked up from germline, CDR1 is DFQATT and CDR2 is SNEGSKA (reference sequence). Unmatched junction bases numbered 12, after V lost 6 bases and J lost 5 bases. The CDR3 is 15 residues long. Here the CDR3 DNA reads TGCAGTGCCAAGTTAGCGGGAGGGCCTTTCCACGAGCAGTACTTC. It is translated as CSAKLAGGPFHEQYF.

Worth noting for this clonotype: One junction end does not reproduce the germline sequence, and a read error may be involved. The rearrangement uses TRBV6-4 and TRBJ2-7; 8 bases agree with TRBD1. The length of the CDR3 is 16 residues. CDR1 MRHNA and CDR2 SNTAGT come from the germline V gene. As DNA, the CDR3 is TGTGCCAGCAGGCACCTTGGACAGGGCAAGACCTACGAGCAGTGCTTC. Protein: CASRHLGQGKTYEQCF.

The J gene is TRBJ1-2, the V gene TRBV10-3; D gene uncertain. Trimming cost V 0 bases and J 5 bases, with 13 bases left between them. The CDR3 sequence is 15 residues long. Per germline, CDR1 ENHRY and CDR2 SYGVKD. The CDR3, as DNA: TGTGCCATCAGTGAGTCGCCCGACGGGCGTTATGGCTACACCTTC. Its protein product is CAISESPDGRYGYTF.